This TCR beta chain appears in the sequencing data of a study of PD-L1 blockade in urothelial cancer. Whole-study context: Median blood clonality was roughly 0.074, with about 80,000 unique TCRs.

CDR1 and CDR2 (germline): PRHDT, FYEKMQ (reference sequence). V lost 1 base to trimming and J lost 6 bases, with 16 bases between them. The CDR3 loop spans 15 amino acids. The time point was: pretreatment peripheral blood. TCRdb's copy holds only in-frame clones and misses some; the assay was immunoSEQ multiplex PCR. The sample holds tens of thousands of clones, about 90% seen once. The source was PBMCs, collected around atezolizumab (anti-PD-L1) treatment. The chain couples TRBV13 to TRBJ2-7; D call uncertain. The clonotype comes from a man in his sixties with urothelial cancer. As DNA, the CDR3 is TGTGCCAGCAGCTTAGCTTTAACAGTTCCTATCGAGCAGTACTTC. It is translated as CASSLALTVPIEQYF.